This is a list of T cell receptor beta chains from one sample in a study of beta chain features in type 1 diabetes. Sequenced by immunoSEQ multiplex PCR; TCRdb stores in-frame clones only, minus some. The top ten clones hold approximately 0.022% of a sample with approximately 730,000 clones, about an eighth of them seen once. Sequenced sample: naive CD4+ T cells from blood. The receptors come from a man in his late teens or twenties with type 1 diabetes. CDR3s include the opening cysteine and the closing phenylalanine or tryptophan. Each record gives: J gene, clone size, D gene, V gene, CDR3 protein, CDR3 DNA. A D gene is named only where the DNA matches it firmly. Only part of the rows carry a size: once, few, many, or a class if the clone is expanded.

TRBJ1-1,.,.,TRBV6-5,CASSYYRMNTEAFF,TGTGCCAGCAGTTACTACAGGATGAACACTGAAGCTTTCTTT
TRBJ1-1,few,.,TRBV28,CASSLRSVVNTEAFF,TGTGCCAGCAGTTTGCGATCGGTAGTGAACACTGAAGCTTTCTTT
TRBJ2-5,.,.,TRBV7-9,CASDTTQETQYF,TGTGCCAGCGATACCACTCAAGAGACCCAGTACTTC
TRBJ2-7,few,.,TRBV19,CAREPGIEGPEQYF,TGTGCCAGAGAACCCGGGATCGAAGGCCCCGAGCAGTACTTC
TRBJ1-2,few,.,TRBV4-1,CASSQESASNYGYTF,TGCGCCAGCAGCCAAGAGTCAGCATCTAACTATGGCTACACCTTC
TRBJ1-5,few,.,TRBV30,CAWSRDKNQPQHF,TGTGCCTGGAGTCGGGACAAAAATCAGCCCCAGCATTTT
TRBJ2-5,.,.,TRBV15,CATSSEGQETQYF,TGTGCCACCAGCAGTGAGGGCCAAGAGACCCAGTACTTC
TRBJ2-7,.,TRBD2,TRBV30,CAWNPLAGVNEQYF,TGTGCCTGGAACCCACTAGCGGGGGTTAACGAGCAGTACTTC
TRBJ1-1,.,TRBD1,TRBV4-1,CASSTGGSGTEAFF,TGCGCCAGCAGCACAGGGGGCAGCGGTACTGAAGCTTTCTTT
TRBJ2-2,few,.,TRBV2,CASSEQGLTGELFF,TGTGCCAGCAGTGAGCAGGGGTTGACCGGGGAGCTGTTTTTT
TRBJ1-1,.,.,TRBV30,CAWSVPPVLEAFF,TGTGCCTGGAGTGTACCCCCGGTGCTAGAAGCTTTCTTT
TRBJ2-1,few,TRBD1,TRBV29-1,CSVVDRGWDEQFF,TGCAGCGTTGTGGACAGGGGTTGGGATGAGCAGTTCTTC
TRBJ1-1,.,.,TRBV5-4,CASSLETEAFF,TGTGCCAGCAGCTTGGAGACTGAAGCTTTCTTT
TRBJ1-1,few,.,TRBV5-1,CASSRDMEVMNTEAFF,TGCGCCAGCAGCAGGGACATGGAAGTCATGAACACTGAAGCTTTCTTT
TRBJ2-1,.,.,TRBV29-1,CSVEPARGRNEQFF,TGCAGCGTTGAACCCGCCAGGGGAAGAAATGAGCAGTTCTTC
TRBJ2-3,few,.,TRBV19,CASRLPEGGPDTQYF,TGTGCCAGTAGGCTGCCTGAGGGGGGGCCAGATACGCAGTATTTT
TRBJ1-1,.,.,TRBV4-1,CASSRGTVKEPEAFF,TGCGCCAGCAGCCGGGGAACAGTTAAGGAACCTGAAGCTTTCTTT
TRBJ2-7,.,.,TRBV19,CASSIAPGSYEQYF,TGTGCCAGTAGTATAGCACCAGGGAGTTACGAGCAGTACTTC
TRBJ2-4,many,.,TRBV7-2,CASSSTIAKNIQYF,TGTGCCAGCAGCTCCACAATAGCCAAAAACATTCAGTACTTC
TRBJ1-2,.,.,TRBV30,CAWEDRYGYTF,TGTGCCTGGGAGGACAGATATGGCTACACCTTC
TRBJ2-3,few,TRBD2,TRBV10-3,CAIRPGLAGSTDTQYF,TGTGCCATACGACCGGGACTAGCGGGGAGCACAGATACGCAGTATTTT
TRBJ1-2,.,TRBD1,TRBV18,CASSPSGTEYGYTF,TGTGCCAGCTCACCCTCCGGGACAGAATATGGCTACACCTTC
TRBJ2-5,few,.,TRBV5-6,CASSLKGPQETQYF,TGTGCCAGCAGCTTGAAGGGACCCCAAGAGACCCAGTACTTC
TRBJ1-4,.,.,TRBV28,CASSLSSEKLFF,TGTGCCAGCAGTCTCTCGAGTGAAAAACTGTTTTTT
TRBJ2-3,.,.,TRBV25-1,CASSEYVHKEGRTDTQYF,TGTGCCAGCAGTGAATATGTCCACAAGGAGGGGCGCACAGATACGCAGTATTTT
TRBJ1-6,.,.,TRBV28,CASSSGLQGSPLHF,TGTGCCAGCAGCTCGGGGCTTCAAGGTTCACCCCTCCACTTT
TRBJ1-6,few,TRBD1,TRBV30,CASSGQENSPLHF,TGTGCCTCCTCGGGACAGGAGAATTCACCCCTCCACTTT
TRBJ2-2,.,TRBD1,TRBV5-4,CASSFTDRITGELFF,TGTGCCAGCAGCTTCACGGACAGGATCACCGGGGAGCTGTTTTTT
TRBJ2-7,few,TRBD1,TRBV10-3,CASTGLYEQYF,TGTGCCTCGACAGGGCTCTACGAGCAGTACTTC
TRBJ2-5,few,.,TRBV5-1,CASSTVGPGETQYF,TGCGCCAGCAGCACTGTGGGCCCCGGGGAGACCCAGTACTTC
TRBJ2-4,few,TRBD2,TRBV29-1,CSVGGGGAWDIQYF,TGCAGCGTTGGTGGCGGGGGGGCGTGGGACATTCAGTACTTC
TRBJ2-3,.,.,TRBV4-1,CASSQEPPDTQYF,TGCGCCAGCAGCCAAGAACCTCCGGATACGCAGTATTTT
TRBJ2-3,few,.,TRBV5-1,CASSQALTDTQYF,TGCGCCAGCAGCCAAGCCCTCACAGATACGCAGTATTTT
TRBJ1-2,few,.,TRBV10-2,CASSESKGRNRGYTF,TGCGCCAGCAGTGAGTCGAAGGGCCGAAACCGTGGCTACACCTTC
TRBJ1-1,.,.,TRBV6-5,CASSEGQRSTEAFF,TGTGCCAGCAGTGAAGGTCAGAGGAGCACTGAAGCTTTCTTT
TRBJ1-1,.,.,TRBV5-1,CASSVDRSNTEAFF,TGCGCCAGCAGCGTCGACAGGTCGAACACTGAAGCTTTCTTT
TRBJ2-3,.,.,TRBV6-5,CASSIAEGTDTQYF,TGTGCCAGCAGCATAGCGGAAGGGACAGATACGCAGTATTTT
TRBJ2-3,few,.,TRBV5-4,CASSYVTGTDTQYF,TGTGCCAGCAGTTACGTGACTGGCACAGATACGCAGTATTTT
TRBJ2-3,.,.,TRBV14,CASSQVRQPFSDTQYF,TGTGCCAGCAGCCAAGTTCGACAGCCGTTTTCAGATACGCAGTATTTT
TRBJ2-5,.,.,TRBV6-5,CASRAGTQETQYF,TGTGCCAGCAGGGCAGGGACCCAAGAGACCCAGTACTTC
TRBJ1-1,few,.,TRBV4-2,CASSQDPAGNTEAFF,TGTGCCAGCAGCCAAGATCCGGCGGGGAACACTGAAGCTTTCTTT
TRBJ1-6,.,.,TRBV5-1,CASRTPLHF,TGCGCCAGCAGGACACCCCTCCACTTT
TRBJ2-5,.,TRBD2,TRBV28,CASRSGGAGETQYF,TGTGCCAGCAGGTCGGGGGGGGCGGGAGAGACCCAGTACTTC
TRBJ2-7,.,TRBD1,TRBV10-3,CAIRDRVGWGSEQYF,TGTGCCATCCGGGACAGGGTCGGATGGGGGAGCGAGCAGTACTTC
TRBJ1-3,few,.,TRBV4-1,CASSQGAGFRGNTIYF,TGCGCCAGCAGCCAAGGTGCTGGCTTTAGAGGAAACACCATATATTTT
TRBJ2-6,.,TRBD1,TRBV5-1,CASSFTGAHSGANVLTF,TGCGCCAGCAGCTTCACAGGGGCACACTCTGGGGCCAACGTCCTGACTTTC
TRBJ2-3,.,TRBD2,TRBV7-3,CASSPGGGTDTQYF,TGTGCCAGCAGCCCCGGGGGGGGCACAGATACGCAGTATTTT
TRBJ2-1,few,.,TRBV10-3,CAISDVTHNEQFF,TGTGCCATCAGTGATGTGACACACAACGAGCAGTTCTTC
TRBJ1-1,.,.,TRBV19,CASNRLMNTEAFF,TGTGCCAGTAACCGCTTAATGAACACTGAAGCTTTCTTT
TRBJ2-4,.,TRBD2,TRBV30,CAFLHLNSGGAEFRNIQYF,TGTGCCTTTTTACATCTGAATAGCGGGGGGGCCGAGTTTAGAAACATTCAGTACTTC
TRBJ1-1,.,TRBD1,TRBV18,CASSLGQEATEAFF,TGTGCCAGCTCACTGGGACAGGAGGCCACTGAAGCTTTCTTT
TRBJ2-5,.,.,TRBV30,CAWSLNEETQYF,TGTGCCTGGAGCCTGAATGAAGAGACCCAGTACTTC
TRBJ1-6,few,TRBD1,TRBV7-2,CASSFLGQGYNSPLHF,TGTGCCAGCAGCTTTCTAGGACAGGGGTATAATTCACCCCTCCACTTT
TRBJ1-2,.,TRBD1,TRBV5-1,CASSPFEGQGFYGYTF,TGCGCCAGCAGCCCTTTTGAGGGACAGGGGTTCTATGGCTACACCTTC
TRBJ1-5,.,TRBD1,TRBV6-6,CASVQGGNQPQHF,TGTGCCAGCGTACAGGGGGGAAATCAGCCCCAGCATTTT
TRBJ1-2,few,TRBD1,TRBV7-9,CASRPDRAGYTF,TGTGCCAGCAGGCCTGACAGGGCTGGCTACACCTTC
TRBJ1-1,few,TRBD1,TRBV30,CACRGLGTEAFF,TGTGCCTGCAGGGGGCTGGGGACTGAAGCTTTCTTT
TRBJ1-4,few,TRBD1,TRBV28,CASSFPGQGEEKLFF,TGTGCCAGCAGTTTTCCGGGACAGGGTGAGGAAAAACTGTTTTTT